A single sample is the source of the 19 T cell receptor beta chains below, sequenced in a study of regulatory dendritic cells for organ transplantation. Allogeneic regulatory or mature dendritic cells were co-cultured for less than six days with CFSE-labeled sorted T cells at 1:10. Only in-frame clones appear in the TCRdb table, and some are missing; sequencing was by immunoSEQ multiplex PCR. The sample holds under 15,000 clones, about 79% seen once. These receptors' antigens are unknown. The sample taken for sequencing was naive CD4+ T cells from blood cultured with regulatory dendritic cells. Stated subset: CD45RA+ naive T cells. These receptors all stem from a human donor in good health.

This rearrangement joins TRBV7-3 to TRBJ2-1; 7 bases are a match to TRBD1. This CDR3 has 16 residues. Germline V gene data show CDR1 as SGHTA and CDR2 as FQGTGA. After removal of 0 bases from V and 2 bases from J, the junction contained 4 bases not matched to a gene. The DNA of the CDR3 is TGTGCCAGCAGCTTAACTGACAGGGCCCCCTACAATGAGCAGTTCTTC. Translating it yields CASSLTDRAPYNEQFF.

For the CDR3, the DNA is TGTGCCAGCAGCCGGCGTGTAGCCCAGGGGGTAGGGACCGGGGAGCTGTTTTTT. It codes for CASSRRVAQGVGTGELFF. This rearrangement joins TRBV27 to TRBJ2-2; 7 positions agree with TRBD1. Germline CDR1 and CDR2: MNHEY and SMNVEV (reference sequence). This CDR3 contains 18 residues. Trimming cost V 6 bases and J 5 bases; bases outside gene matches: 18.

The chain joins TRBV18 to TRBJ2-2; 9 positions match TRBD1. V trimming: 3 bases; J trimming: 4 bases; junction bases outside the gene matches: 3. The CDR3 runs 15 residues. The V gene's germline CDR1 is KGHSH and CDR2 LQKENI. CDR3 nucleotides: TGTGCCAGCTCACCGGGGACAGGGAGCACCGGGGAGCTGTTTTTT. As protein: CASSPGTGSTGELFF.

This clone was found a few times. The rearrangement uses TRBV6-1 and TRBJ1-5, with a tentative D call TRBD1 (6 bases). Per germline, CDR1 MNHNS and CDR2 SASEGT. V was trimmed by 1 base and J by 5 bases, leaving 6 bases between them. This CDR3 region has 13 residues. The CDR3 reads CASSEEGDQPQHF. The CDR3, as DNA: TGTGCCAGCAGTGAAGAGGGGGATCAGCCCCAGCATTTT.

The rearrangement links TRBV6-5 to TRBJ1-5; the match to TRBD1 covers 8 bases. Unmatched junction bases numbered 8, after V lost 6 bases and J lost 4 bases. Germline CDR1 is MNHEY and CDR2 is SVGAGI. The CDR3 consists of 15 residues. CDR3 region: CASRLTGGGNQPQHF. The DNA for the CDR3 is TGTGCCAGCAGGCTCACAGGGGGTGGGAATCAGCCCCAGCATTTT.

The V and J genes are TRBV10-3 and TRBJ1-3, with TRBD1 identical over 7 bases. Germline V gives CDR1 ENHRY, CDR2 SYGVKD. This CDR3 region has 13 residues. With 6 bases clipped from V and 4 bases from J, the junction kept 3 bases outside the gene matches. In DNA, the CDR3 is TGTGCCATCAGCAGGGGGTCCGGAAACACCATATATTTT. This codes for CAISRGSGNTIYF.

The chain recombines TRBV27 with TRBJ1-4, with D possibly being TRBD1 (6 bases). Trimming left V 6 bases short and J 8 bases short, with 10 bases between. Germline CDR1 reads MNHEY; CDR2 reads SMNVEV (reference sequence). This CDR3 is built from 12 residues. The CDR3 loop is CASRQGGEKLFF. The CDR3, as DNA: TGTGCCAGCAGACAGGGTGGGGAAAAACTGTTTTTT.

The rearrangement links TRBV5-4 to TRBJ2-5; possible D gene TRBD1, 6 bases. Trimming cost V 4 bases and J 3 bases, with 13 bases left between them. CDR3 length: 14 residues. Germline V gene data show CDR1 as SGHNT and CDR2 as YYREEE (reference sequence). CDR3 in DNA: TGTGCCAGCAGCACCTCACAGGGAAAAGAGACCCAGTACTTC. It specifies CASSTSQGKETQYF. The entire variable domain, with the rest obtained from reference TRBV5-4 and TRBJ2-5, is as follows: ETGVTQSPTHLIKTRGQQVTLRCSSQSGHNTVSWYQQALGQGPQFIFQYYREEENGRGNFPPRFSGLQFPNYSSELNVNALELDDSALYLCASSTSQGKETQYFGPGTRLLVL.

The rearrangement uses TRBV2 and TRBJ2-5; 11 nucleotides align to TRBD2. With V trimmed by 7 bases and J by 3 bases, 7 bases remained unmatched. Germline V lookup: CDR1 SNHLY, CDR2 FYNNEI. This CDR3 comprises 15 residues. The CDR3 reads CASKQSSGGEETQYF. In DNA, the CDR3 is TGTGCCAGCAAGCAAAGTAGCGGGGGGGAAGAGACCCAGTACTTC.

This chain connects TRBV18 to TRBJ1-5, with 9 bases aligning to TRBD1. Per the germline V gene, CDR1 is KGHSH and CDR2 is LQKENI. The CDR3 sequence is 15 residues long. The J segment lost 3 bases and the V segment lost 5 bases, leaving 5 bases of the junction unmatched. The chain's CDR3 is CASSTGTGLNQPQHF. In DNA, the CDR3 is TGTGCCAGCTCAACCGGGACAGGGCTCAATCAGCCCCAGCATTTT. The variable domain in full, with the rest retrieved from reference TRBV18 and TRBJ1-5, is NAGVMQNPRHLVRRRGQEARLRCSPMKGHSHVYWYRQLPEEGLKFMVYLQKENIIDESGMPKERFSAEFPKEGPSILRIQQVVRGDSAAYFCASSTGTGLNQPQHFGDGTRLSIL.

The chain links TRBV5-8 to TRBJ2-1, with 8 bases lining up with TRBD2. From germline, CDR1 is SGHTS and CDR2 YDEGEE. V gave up 2 bases and J gave up 0 bases; unmatched junction bases: 13. The CDR3 covers 19 residues. CDR3 protein: CASSLLSGGLPSSYNEQFF. The CDR3 DNA reads TGTGCCAGCAGCTTATTGAGCGGGGGCCTACCAAGCTCCTACAATGAGCAGTTCTTC.

The rearrangement uses TRBV5-1 and TRBJ1-1; no definite D call. In germline, CDR1 is SGHRS, CDR2 YFSETQ. Trimming took 0 bases from V and 0 from J, leaving 12 bases between them. This CDR3 has 16 amino acids. DNA for the CDR3: TGCGCCAGCAGCTTGGGGTATATAGAGATGAACACTGAAGCTTTCTTT. Protein product: CASSLGYIEMNTEAFF.

The chain joins TRBV5-6 to TRBJ1-4; D is ambiguous. Germline V gene sequence: CDR1 SGHDT, CDR2 YYEEEE. Trimming cost V 0 bases and J 4 bases, with 10 bases left between them. The CDR3 spans 15 residues. CDR3 bases: TGTGCCAGCAGCTTGGGGTGGACTTTTAATGAAAAACTGTTTTTT. Translation gives CASSLGWTFNEKLFF.

This chain uses TRBV27 with TRBJ2-7; tentative D call: TRBD1 (5 bases). This CDR3 spans 15 amino acids. Germline assignment: CDR1 MNHEY and CDR2 SMNVEV (reference sequence). V was cut by 0 bases and J by 1 base, with 10 bases left in between. CDR3 nucleotides: TGTGCCAGCAGTTTATCGACAGTTGAATCCTACGAGCAGTACTTC. This codes for CASSLSTVESYEQYF.

This chain uses TRBV5-1 with TRBJ2-2; possible D gene TRBD1, 6 bases. The V gene lost 8 bases and the J gene lost 4 bases, with 12 bases spanning the gap. This CDR3 has 13 residues. Germline V CDR1 and CDR2: SGHRS, YFSETQ. Written as DNA, the CDR3 is TGCGCCAGTCAGGACAGTCCCACCGGGGAGCTGTTTTTT. This sequence encodes CASQDSPTGELFF. Filled out from reference TRBV5-1 and TRBJ2-2, the complete variable domain reads KAGVTQTPRYLIKTRGQQVTLSCSPISGHRSVSWYQQTPGQGLQFLFEYFSETQRNKGNFPGRFSGRQFSNSRSEMNVSTLELGDSALYLCASQDSPTGELFFGEGSRLTVL.

The chain links TRBV28 to TRBJ1-2, with a tentative D call TRBD1 (6 bases). V was pared by 5 bases and J by 4 bases, with 11 bases between. Germline loops: CDR1 MDHEN, CDR2 SYDVKM. This CDR3 has 13 amino acids. CDR3 residues: CASSIPGAYGYTF. CDR3 sequence (DNA): TGTGCCAGCAGTATCCCAGGGGCCTATGGCTACACCTTC.

The chain joins TRBV5-4 to TRBJ1-2; perhaps TRBD1 as D (6 bases). Looked up from germline, CDR1 is SGHNT and CDR2 is YYREEE (reference sequence). The CDR3 extends over 15 amino acids. V lost 0 bases, J lost 6 bases, and 15 bases lay in between. The CDR3 reads CASSLDMDSRHGYTF. The CDR3 DNA reads TGTGCCAGCAGCTTGGATATGGACAGTCGACATGGCTACACCTTC. The full variable domain, completed using reference TRBV5-4 and TRBJ1-2, is ETGVTQSPTHLIKTRGQQVTLRCSSQSGHNTVSWYQQALGQGPQFIFQYYREEENGRGNFPPRFSGLQFPNYSSELNVNALELDDSALYLCASSLDMDSRHGYTFGSGTRLTVV.

The chain has TRBV5-1 and TRBJ1-2, with a tentative D call TRBD1 (6 bases). Germline V lookup: CDR1 SGHRS, CDR2 YFSETQ. The CDR3 has 15 residues. Trimming stripped 4 bases from V and 2 bases from J, with 15 bases between. The CDR3 reads CASSPGGGQNYGYTF. The CDR3 DNA reads TGCGCCAGCAGCCCTGGGGGGGGGCAAAACTATGGCTACACCTTC.

This clone was detected only once. The gene calls are TRBV7-7 and TRBJ2-5; 12 bases fit TRBD2. CDR3 size: 18 residues. Germline V gene data show CDR1 as SSHAT and CDR2 as FNYEAQ (reference sequence). Trimming at V came to 5 bases and at J to 4 bases, leaving 14 bases not matched to a gene. The CDR3 DNA follows: TGTGCCAGCAGCCGCGGCCTAGCGGGGGGGCCGATACGAGAGACCCAGTACTTC. Its protein product is CASSRGLAGGPIRETQYF.